This is a list of T cell receptor beta chains from one sample in a study of cytomegalovirus exposure and HLA in healthy donors. Measured with immunoSEQ multiplex PCR; TCRdb has only the in-frame clones, and not every one. The sample consists of some 140,000 clones, around 78% of them appearing once. The specimen was PBMCs. The receptor set was obtained from a female donor in good health and CMV-seropositive. CDR3s include the opening cysteine and the closing phenylalanine or tryptophan. Fields, in order: D gene, V gene, clone size, CDR3 length, J gene, CDR3 DNA, CDR3 protein. A D gene is named only where the DNA matches it firmly. Clone size is shown for a subset of rows, as once, few, many or a class of expanded clone.

-	TRBV5-1	-	14	TRBJ2-5	TGCGCCAGCAGCTTGGCCGGGGGCCAAGAGACCCAGTACTTC	CASSLAGGQETQYF
-	TRBV7-6	-	13	TRBJ1-5	TGTGCCAGCAGCTTAGGACAGAATCAGCCCCAGCATTTT	CASSLGQNQPQHF
-	TRBV27	few	15	TRBJ1-1	TGTGCCAGCAGTCAGGCCTCGTTCATGAACACTGAAGCTTTCTTT	CASSQASFMNTEAFF
-	TRBV5-1	once	15	TRBJ2-1	TGCGCCAGCAGCTCGGGAGTCAAACCCTACAATGAGCAGTTCTTC	CASSSGVKPYNEQFF
-	TRBV19	-	15	TRBJ1-3	TGTGCCAGTAGTCCCTATGGAGGGGCTGGAAACACCATATATTTT	CASSPYGGAGNTIYF
TRBD1	TRBV29-1	-	14	TRBJ2-3	TGCAGCGTTACCGGGACAGGGGGAACAGATACGCAGTATTTT	CSVTGTGGTDTQYF
TRBD1	TRBV4-1	-	16	TRBJ1-6	TGCGCCAGCAGCCAAGTTGCCAGGACAGGGTTCTCACCCCTCCACTTT	CASSQVARTGFSPLHF
TRBD2	TRBV2	-	15	TRBJ2-3	TGTGCCAGCAGCAGATTAGCGGGAGTATCAGATACGCAGTATTTT	CASSRLAGVSDTQYF
-	TRBV19	-	15	TRBJ2-6	TGTGCCAGTAGTACCCAGGGGTGGGGGGCCAACGTCCTGACTTTC	CASSTQGWGANVLTF
TRBD2	TRBV7-6	-	15	TRBJ2-7	TGTGCCAGCAGCGGCGGGACTAGCGGGGCCTACGAGCAGTACTTC	CASSGGTSGAYEQYF
TRBD2	TRBV5-1	once	15	TRBJ2-5	TGCGCCAGCAGTTACGCGAGACTAGCGGGAGAGACCCAGTACTTC	CASSYARLAGETQYF
TRBD1	TRBV6-1	-	12	TRBJ1-2	TGTGCCAGCAGTCGGGACAGATATGGCTACACCTTC	CASSRDRYGYTF
-	TRBV7-2	-	15	TRBJ2-7	TGTGCCAGCAGCGTCGACCAGGGGCACTCCTACGAGCAGTACTTC	CASSVDQGHSYEQYF
TRBD1	TRBV2	-	14	TRBJ1-5	TGTGCCAGCAGCTCCGACAGGGAAGATCAGCCCCAGCATTTT	CASSSDREDQPQHF
-	TRBV5-4	-	15	TRBJ1-2	TGTGCCAGCAGCTTGGGAGTAACAGGGCAAGATGGCTACACCTTC	CASSLGVTGQDGYTF
-	TRBV7-3	few	13	TRBJ2-7	TGTGCCAGCAGCTTAAGGGGCAGGGACGAGCAGTACTTC	CASSLRGRDEQYF